The present T cell receptor (beta chain) was sequenced within a study of blood T cell repertoires in COVID-19. Trimming removed 11 bases at V and 5 bases at J, with 18 bases between. From germline, CDR1 is SEHNR and CDR2 FQNEAQ (reference sequence). The CDR3 is made up of 13 amino acids. Either two negative PCRs, clearance, or symptom resolution qualified Cohort 3 donors as recovered. In the study's own analysis: For nucleated cells, counts were estimated from reference gene primer amplification. Repertoires were generated with immunoSEQ multiplex PCR, while TCRdb's copy carries only in-frame clones and drops some. That table is the source of V, J and clone size, and D and trimming were worked out from the DNA. Among fewer than 400,000 clones listed, 70% to 90% were seen once.

The chain employs TRBV7-9 and TRBJ1-1; D perhaps matches TRBD1 (5 bases). Sequencing was done on a sample of PBMCs or T cells enriched from blood (not recorded which). The TCR sequence derives from a man younger than 40 who had recovered from COVID-19. CDR3 protein: CACRSGPYTEAFF. CDR3 nucleotides: TGTGCCTGCCGGTCAGGGCCGTATACTGAAGCTTTCTTT.